The 21 T cell receptor beta chains below come from one sample, sequenced in a study of CD8 T cells in ankylosing spondylitis. TCRdb redid the calling of the 5' RACE reads with MiXCR, one entry per CDR3 protein. In the table there are about 360,000 distinct CDR3 sequences, 20% to 25% of which are singletons. The material sequenced was blood, either unsorted or a sorted T cell fraction (not recorded which). The receptor source for this set is a male donor with ankylosing spondylitis or in good health (not recorded which).

This clonotype came up a few times. The chain has TRBV20-1 and TRBJ1-2; D is perhaps TRBD1 (5 bases). The CDR3 is made up of 17 amino acids. The germline CDR1 and CDR2 sequences are DFQATT and SNEGSKA (reference sequence). The V end was cut by 6 bases, the J end by 1 base, with 24 bases between. CDR3 DNA sequence: TGCAGTGCCACGGACCGATTAGGGACGGAATTTAACTATGGCTACACCTTC. This encodes CSATDRLGTEFNYGYTF.

This clonotype has ten or more counts. The rearrangement links TRBV7-2 to TRBJ2-1, with no clear D. With 1 base removed from V and 0 bases from J, the gap between germline ends came to 10 bases. The CDR3 loop spans 16 amino acids. Germline-derived CDR1 and CDR2 are SGHTA and FQGNSA. CDR3 nucleotides: TGTGCCAGCAGCTTAGGGACGTCGAGCTCCTACAATGAGCAGTTCTTC. This sequence encodes CASSLGTSSSYNEQFF.

This chain links TRBV27 with TRBJ2-5, with 9 bases lining up with TRBD1. J was trimmed by 4 bases and V by 5 bases; bases with no gene match: 8. The CDR3 loop spans 15 amino acids. The germline V gene has CDR1 MNHEY and CDR2 SMNVEV (reference sequence). The CDR3 here is CASSPTDRGGETQYF. CDR3 sequence (DNA): TGTGCCAGCAGTCCGACGGACAGGGGAGGAGAGACCCAGTACTTC.

The chain couples TRBV4-1 to TRBJ2-1, with D possibly TRBD2 on 7 matching bases. The CDR3 runs 13 residues. The V and J ends lost 4 bases and 15 bases respectively, with 19 bases between them. Germline CDR1 reads MGHRA; CDR2 reads YSYEKL. In nucleotides, the CDR3 is TGCGCCAGCAGCCTAGGCCCCGGGGGGCCGCCGTTCTTC. This translates into CASSLGPGGPPFF.

The rearrangement uses TRBV9 and TRBJ2-7, with D possibly being TRBD1 (5 bases). This CDR3 has 16 residues. The germline CDR1 and CDR2 sequences are SGDLS and YYNGEE. Trimming stripped 3 bases from V and 0 bases from J, with 16 bases between. CDR3 coding DNA: TGTGCCAGCAGCGGCTCACGACAGAATCCCTCCTACGAGCAGTACTTC. Protein sequence: CASSGSRQNPSYEQYF. The full variable domain, rest sourced from reference TRBV9 and TRBJ2-7, is DSGVTQTPKHLITATGQRVTLRCSPRSGDLSVYWYQQSLDQGLQFLIQYYNGEERAKGNILERFSAQQFPDLHSELNLSSLELGDSALYFCASSGSRQNPSYEQYFGPGTRLTVT.

This chain joins TRBV4-2 and TRBJ2-1, with D tentatively TRBD2 (5 bases). Germline CDR1 LGHNA, CDR2 YNFKEQ. The CDR3 totals 14 residues. With 3 bases removed from V and 8 bases from J, the gap between germline ends came to 14 bases. The CDR3 protein is CASSQRSSIDEQFF. As DNA, the CDR3 is TGTGCCAGCAGCCAGAGGTCTAGCATCGATGAGCAGTTCTTC.

The chain combines TRBV7-6 with TRBJ2-1; 7 bases map to TRBD2. V gave up 0 bases and J gave up 5 bases; unmatched junction bases: 7. Germline V gene data show CDR1 as SGHVS and CDR2 as FNYEAQ. This CDR3 spans 16 amino acids. The CDR3: CASSLASGLGHNEQFF. Written as DNA, the CDR3 is TGTGCCAGCAGCTTAGCCTCCGGACTAGGCCACAATGAGCAGTTCTTC.

The chain uses TRBV28 and TRBJ1-5, with 9 bases lining up with TRBD1. Trimming took 5 bases from V and 7 from J; bases not matched to a gene: 6. CDR3 length: 14 amino acids. Germline V gives CDR1 MDHEN, CDR2 SYDVKM. CDR3 DNA sequence: TGTGCCAGCAGTGCCCGGACAGGGGTCCAGCCCCAGCATTTT. Amino acids: CASSARTGVQPQHF.

The J gene is TRBJ2-1, the V gene TRBV7-3, with 11 positions matching TRBD2. The germline CDR1 and CDR2 sequences are SGHTA and FQGTGA. The CDR3 consists of 14 residues. V shed 5 bases, J shed 9 bases, and the junction held 6 bases outside the gene matches. Written as DNA, the CDR3 is TGTGCCAGCAGCCCTAGCGGGGGGTGGGGTGAGCAGTTCTTC. Translated, it gives CASSPSGGWGEQFF.

This clonotype was observed a handful of times. This chain uses TRBV6-1 with TRBJ1-1; D not certain. From germline, CDR1 is MNHNS and CDR2 SASEGT. This CDR3 is 13 amino acids long. The V end lost 8 bases, the J end lost 5 bases, and 15 bases lay between the germline ends. The CDR3, as DNA: TGTGCCAGCTTGCCGTTCGGAGGGACTGAAGCTTTCTTT. Its translation is CASLPFGGTEAFF.

This clonotype was seen many times. V and J are TRBV6-4 and TRBJ2-7; TRBD1 aligns across 8 bases. Looked up from germline, CDR1 is MRHNA and CDR2 is SNTAGT. Trimming took 6 bases from V and 3 from J; bases not matched to a gene: 10. This CDR3 has 15 amino acids. CDR3 bases: TGTGCCAGCAGCCCTACCGGGACAGGCGTCTACGAGCAGTACTTC. It codes for CASSPTGTGVYEQYF.

This clonotype was detected only a few times. The chain employs TRBV12-3 or TRBV12-4 and TRBJ2-5; 11 bases are shared with TRBD2. Trimming cost V 2 bases and J 3 bases; bases outside gene matches: 5. The CDR3 consists of 16 residues. The CDR3: CASSLTSGGIEETQYF. The CDR3, as DNA: TGTGCCAGCAGTTTAACTAGCGGGGGAATCGAAGAGACCCAGTACTTC.

The chain recombines TRBV18 with TRBJ2-1; D is uncertain. This CDR3 has 12 residues. Germline CDR1 KGHSH, CDR2 LQKENI. Trimming removed 1 base from V and 7 bases from J, with 5 bases in between. In DNA, the CDR3 is TGTGCCAGCTCACCACGGAGAAATGAGCAGTTCTTC. This translates into CASSPRRNEQFF. The variable domain in full, with the rest retrieved from reference TRBV18 and TRBJ2-1, is NAGVMQNPRHLVRRRGQEARLRCSPMKGHSHVYWYRQLPEEGLKFMVYLQKENIIDESGMPKERFSAEFPKEGPSILRIQQVVRGDSAAYFCASSPRRNEQFFGPGTRLTVL.

This chain links TRBV12-3 or TRBV12-4 with TRBJ1-5, with D perhaps TRBD1 (5 bases). V lost 5 bases and J 6 bases, leaving 14 bases between the germline ends. The CDR3 consists of 14 residues. The CDR3 DNA reads TGTGCCAGCAGTGAGCTCGGGGGTACTCAGCCCCAGCATTTT. Its translation: CASSELGGTQPQHF.

The chain combines TRBV27 with TRBJ2-7; perhaps TRBD1 as D (6 bases). CDR1 MNHEY and CDR2 SMNVEV come from the germline V gene (reference sequence). The CDR3 length is 15 residues. Deletions cut 4 bases from V and 6 bases from J, with 19 bases between. DNA for the CDR3: TGTGCCAGCAGTTCATACCTCGGACAGTATAGCGAGCAGTACTTC. Amino acids: CASSSYLGQYSEQYF.

This clonotype was counted a few times. V and J are TRBV12-3 or TRBV12-4 and TRBJ2-1; no clear D gene. Trimming stripped 3 bases from V and 0 bases from J, with 9 bases between. The CDR3 has 15 amino acids. The CDR3 is CASSFGVSSYNEQFF. The CDR3 bases are TGTGCCAGCAGTTTTGGCGTGAGCTCCTACAATGAGCAGTTCTTC.

This chain uses TRBV6-1 with TRBJ1-1; a possible D gene is TRBD1 (6 bases). Germline CDR1 and CDR2: MNHNS and SASEGT. Trimming left V 8 bases short and J 5 bases short, with 27 bases between. CDR3 length: 17 residues. The CDR3 spells CASALGGSEIGATEAFF. The CDR3 bases are TGTGCCAGCGCCCTAGGGGGGTCAGAAATAGGGGCGACTGAAGCTTTCTTT.

V gene TRBV10-1 combines with J gene TRBJ2-2; D is uncertain. Germline CDR1 WNHNN, CDR2 SYGVQD (reference sequence). The CDR3 length is 14 residues. V lost 2 bases to trimming and J lost 7 bases, with 11 bases between them. The CDR3: CASSEREKGGELFF. For the CDR3, the DNA is TGCGCCAGCAGTGAGAGGGAAAAGGGCGGGGAGCTGTTTTTT.

J is TRBJ2-3 and V is TRBV12-3 or TRBV12-4; D gene uncertain. Trimming cost V 6 bases and J 6 bases, with 10 bases left between them. The CDR3 runs to 12 residues. The CDR3 reads CASSPKGDTQYF. The CDR3 DNA is TGTGCCAGCAGCCCCAAGGGTGATACGCAGTATTTT.

This clonotype was recorded a few times. The chain uses TRBV6-1 and TRBJ2-1; D unclear. The CDR3 consists of 13 residues. Per germline, CDR1 MNHNS and CDR2 SASEGT. V dropped 6 bases and J dropped 2 bases, with 8 bases sitting between them. Written as DNA, the CDR3 is TGTGCCAGCAGCCCTGATCCCTACAATGAGCAGTTCTTC. It specifies CASSPDPYNEQFF.

In this sample, this clonotype turned up a few times. The chain is built from TRBV24-1 and TRBJ2-1; TRBD2 might be the D (5 bases). CDR3 size: 14 residues. The V and J ends lost 0 bases and 6 bases respectively, with 8 bases between them. CDR1 is KGHDR and CDR2 is SFDVKD in the germline V gene. CDR3 in amino acids: CATSDLHAGNEQFF. CDR3 nucleotides: TGTGCCACCAGTGATTTGCACGCGGGCAATGAGCAGTTCTTC.